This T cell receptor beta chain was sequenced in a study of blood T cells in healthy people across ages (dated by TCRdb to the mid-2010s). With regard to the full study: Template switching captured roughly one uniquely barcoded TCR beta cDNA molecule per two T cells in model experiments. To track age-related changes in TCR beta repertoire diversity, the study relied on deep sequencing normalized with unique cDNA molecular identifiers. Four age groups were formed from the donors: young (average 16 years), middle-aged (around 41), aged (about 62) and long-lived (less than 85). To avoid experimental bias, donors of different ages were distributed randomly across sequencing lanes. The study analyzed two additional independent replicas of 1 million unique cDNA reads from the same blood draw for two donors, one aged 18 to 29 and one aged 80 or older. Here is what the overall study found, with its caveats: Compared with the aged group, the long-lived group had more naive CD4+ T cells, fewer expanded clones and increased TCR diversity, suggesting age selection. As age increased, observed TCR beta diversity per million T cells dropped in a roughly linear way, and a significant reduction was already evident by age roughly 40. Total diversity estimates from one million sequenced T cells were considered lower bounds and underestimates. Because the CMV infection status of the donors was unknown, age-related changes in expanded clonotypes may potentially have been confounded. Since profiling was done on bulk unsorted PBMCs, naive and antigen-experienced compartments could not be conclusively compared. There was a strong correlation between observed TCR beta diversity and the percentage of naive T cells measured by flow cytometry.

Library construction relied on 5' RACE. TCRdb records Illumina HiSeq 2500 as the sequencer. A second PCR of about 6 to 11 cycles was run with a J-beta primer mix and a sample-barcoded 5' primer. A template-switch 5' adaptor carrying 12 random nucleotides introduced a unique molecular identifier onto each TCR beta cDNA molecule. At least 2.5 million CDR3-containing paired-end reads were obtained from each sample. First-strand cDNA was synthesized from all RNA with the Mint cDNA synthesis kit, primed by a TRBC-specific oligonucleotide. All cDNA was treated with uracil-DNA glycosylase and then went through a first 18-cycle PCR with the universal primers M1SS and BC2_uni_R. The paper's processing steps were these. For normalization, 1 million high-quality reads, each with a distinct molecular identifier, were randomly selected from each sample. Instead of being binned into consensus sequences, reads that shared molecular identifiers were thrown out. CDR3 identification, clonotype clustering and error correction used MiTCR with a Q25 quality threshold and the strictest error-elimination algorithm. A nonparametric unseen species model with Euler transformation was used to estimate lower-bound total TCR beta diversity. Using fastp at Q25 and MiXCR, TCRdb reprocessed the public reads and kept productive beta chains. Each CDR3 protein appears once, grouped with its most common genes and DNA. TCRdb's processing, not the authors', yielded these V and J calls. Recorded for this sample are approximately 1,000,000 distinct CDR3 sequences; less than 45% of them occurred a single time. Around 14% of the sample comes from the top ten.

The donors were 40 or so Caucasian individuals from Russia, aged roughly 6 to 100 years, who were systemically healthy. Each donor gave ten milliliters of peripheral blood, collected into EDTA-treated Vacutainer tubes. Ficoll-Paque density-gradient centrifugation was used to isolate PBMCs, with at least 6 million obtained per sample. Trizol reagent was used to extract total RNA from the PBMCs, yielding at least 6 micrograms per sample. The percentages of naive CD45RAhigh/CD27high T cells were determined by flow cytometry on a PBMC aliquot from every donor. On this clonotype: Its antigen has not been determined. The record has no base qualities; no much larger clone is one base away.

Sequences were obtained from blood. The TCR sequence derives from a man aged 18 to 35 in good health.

The nucleotides read TGTGCCAGCAGCTCAGAAGGACGGCTGGGGGCCCAGCCCCAGCATTTT. It specifies CASSSEGRLGAQPQHF. The V and J genes are TRBV7-9 and TRBJ1-5; the D region possibly corresponds to TRBD1 (6 bases align). There are 16 amino acids in the CDR3, from cysteine to phenylalanine inclusive. The only DNA kept is the CDR3, 48 bases in frame from the first base. Relative to germline, V is 4 bases shorter and J is 7 bases shorter, with 20 bases between their ends. The CDR1 and CDR2 encoded by the germline V gene (reference sequence) are SEHNR and FQNEAQ.